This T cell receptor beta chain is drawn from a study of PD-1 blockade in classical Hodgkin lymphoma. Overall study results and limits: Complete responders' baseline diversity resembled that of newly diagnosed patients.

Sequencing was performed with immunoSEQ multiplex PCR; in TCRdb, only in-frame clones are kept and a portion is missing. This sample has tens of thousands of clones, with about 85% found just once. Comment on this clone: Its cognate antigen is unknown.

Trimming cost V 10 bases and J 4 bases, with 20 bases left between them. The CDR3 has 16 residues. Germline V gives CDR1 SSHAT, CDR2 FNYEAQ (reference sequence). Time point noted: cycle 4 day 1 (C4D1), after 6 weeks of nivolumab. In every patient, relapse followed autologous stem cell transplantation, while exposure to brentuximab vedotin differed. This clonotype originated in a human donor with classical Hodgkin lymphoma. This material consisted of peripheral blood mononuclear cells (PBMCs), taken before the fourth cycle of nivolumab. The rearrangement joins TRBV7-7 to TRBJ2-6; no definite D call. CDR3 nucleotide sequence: TGTGCCACCAACGACAAAGAGTCTTTAGGGGCCAACGTCCTGACTTTC. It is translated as CATNDKESLGANVLTF.